These 23 T cell receptor beta chains share one sample of origin, sequenced in a study of T-cell memory formation after mild COVID-19. TCRdb reanalysed the 5' RACE reads using MiXCR and keeps one entry per CDR3 protein. Seen here are 400,000 to 550,000 distinct CDR3 sequences, 20% to 30% observed once, and the top ten hold about 12%. What was sequenced was PBMCs or a T cell subset sorted from them (not recorded which). The receptor source for this set is an adult woman who had mild COVID-19 (a few samples of this study predate the infection). Cell type and time point are not known.

The rearrangement links TRBV5-1 to TRBJ2-5; D may match TRBD1 or TRBD2 (6 bases each). This CDR3 is built from 14 residues. Germline V gene lookup returns CDR1 SGHRS and CDR2 YFSETQ. Trimming shortened V by 2 bases and J by 5 bases, and 13 bases separated the two germline ends. The CDR3 bases are TGCGCCAGCAGCTTCGGGGGCCAAGGGGAGACCCAGTACTTC. Its translation: CASSFGGQGETQYF.

This clonotype was detected a few times. The chain joins TRBV12-3 or TRBV12-4 to TRBJ2-3; unclear D gene. The CDR3 contains 17 residues. V was trimmed by 3 bases and J by 5 bases, leaving 21 bases between them. The CDR3 bases are TGTGCCAGCAGTTTCCGCCCCGGCCGCTCTATGAGAGATACGCAGTATTTT. Residues: CASSFRPGRSMRDTQYF.

This chain uses TRBV6-2 or TRBV6-3 with TRBJ1-6; D gene unclear. Germline V lookup: CDR1 MNHEY, CDR2 SVGEGT. Trimming took off 5 bases at V and 11 bases at J, with 22 bases between the two ends. The CDR3 is made up of 16 amino acids. This CDR3 reads CASSRNLEAEGTPLHF. In nucleotides, the CDR3 is TGTGCCAGCAGTAGGAACCTGGAGGCAGAAGGAACACCCCTCCACTTT.

J is TRBJ2-2 and V is TRBV5-6, with D perhaps matching TRBD1 or TRBD2 (5 bases each). CDR3 size: 15 residues. V lost 4 bases to trimming and J lost 2 bases, with 12 bases between them. Germline V gene lookup returns CDR1 SGHDT and CDR2 YYEEEE. CDR3 sequence (DNA): TGTGCCAGCAGCCCGCAGAGGGGCAACACCGGGGAGCTGTTTTTT. Translating it yields CASSPQRGNTGELFF.

Only a few counts were recorded for this clonotype. The V call is TRBV7-6, the J call TRBJ2-7; D is uncertain. The length of the CDR3 is 14 residues. Trimming removed 5 bases from V and 1 base from J, with 12 bases in between. Germline values: CDR1 SGHVS, CDR2 FNYEAQ. The DNA of the CDR3 is TGTGCCAGCAGCCCCCAGACTCAATCCTACGAGCAGTACTTC. Translation: CASSPQTQSYEQYF.

The rearrangement links TRBV7-9 to TRBJ2-7, with 8 bases identical to TRBD1. The CDR3 covers 15 residues. With 2 bases clipped from V and 6 bases from J, the junction kept 9 bases outside the gene matches. Germline V CDR1 and CDR2: SEHNR, FQNEAQ (reference sequence). CDR3 sequence: CASSLFPVTGAEQYF. CDR3 sequence (DNA): TGTGCCAGCAGCTTATTTCCGGTGACAGGGGCCGAGCAGTACTTC.

V usage is TRBV12-3 or TRBV12-4 and J usage is TRBJ1-5; perhaps TRBD1 as D (5 bases). Trimming pared 2 bases from V and 7 bases from J, leaving 18 bases between. CDR3 length: 16 residues. The CDR3 here is CASSLFPPGTGQPQHF. The CDR3 DNA reads as TGTGCCAGCAGTTTATTTCCCCCCGGGACGGGGCAGCCCCAGCATTTT.

In its sample, this clonotype was seen a few times. The chain combines TRBV3-1 with TRBJ2-2; 13 positions match TRBD2. In germline, CDR1 is LGHDT, CDR2 YNNKEL (reference sequence). V dropped 4 bases and J dropped 5; count of bases not matched to a gene: 13. The CDR3 consists of 19 residues. CDR3 loop: CASSPPRYGLAGETGELFF. Here the CDR3 DNA reads TGTGCCAGCAGCCCCCCCCGCTACGGACTAGCGGGAGAGACCGGGGAGCTGTTTTTT.

The chain employs TRBV18 and TRBJ1-1, with a tentative D call TRBD1 (5 bases). The germline CDR1 and CDR2 sequences are KGHSH and LQKENI. The V gene lost 0 bases and the J gene lost 9 bases, with 14 bases spanning the gap. The CDR3 is 14 amino acids. DNA of the CDR3: TGTGCCAGCTCACCACCACACTCGGGGGGGAAAGCTTTCTTT. Its translation is CASSPPHSGGKAFF. The complete variable domain, with remaining parts taken from reference TRBV18 and TRBJ1-1, reads NAGVMQNPRHLVRRRGQEARLRCSPMKGHSHVYWYRQLPEEGLKFMVYLQKENIIDESGMPKERFSAEFPKEGPSILRIQQVVRGDSAAYFCASSPPHSGGKAFFGQGTRLTVV.

This clonotype was seen a handful of times. This chain uses TRBV7-9 with TRBJ1-2; D possibly corresponds to TRBD1 (6 bases). Trimming stripped 0 bases from V and 7 bases from J, with 12 bases between. The CDR3 spans 14 residues. The germline gives CDR1 SEHNR, CDR2 FQNEAQ (reference sequence). CDR3 in DNA: TGTGCCAGCAGCTTAGCAGACAGGTTAGCTGGCTACACCTTC. Amino acid sequence: CASSLADRLAGYTF.

The V and J genes are TRBV12-3 or TRBV12-4 and TRBJ1-2; D is perhaps TRBD1 (5 bases). The length of the CDR3 is 14 residues. The V end was cut by 5 bases, the J end by 5 bases, with 15 bases between. The CDR3 nucleotides read TGTGCCAGCAGTCCCGGGTGGGGGTCTTATGGCTACACCTTC. Its protein product is CASSPGWGSYGYTF.

V usage is TRBV24-1 and J usage is TRBJ2-1; no reliable D call. Germline V lookup: CDR1 KGHDR, CDR2 SFDVKD. Trimming cost V 4 bases and J 8 bases, with 11 bases left between them. The CDR3 extends over 13 amino acids. This chain's CDR3 is CATSDHNGDEQFF. The CDR3 bases are TGTGCCACCAGTGACCACAACGGCGATGAGCAGTTCTTC.

In its sample, this clonotype was seen a few times. This sequence joins TRBV2 and TRBJ2-7, with no clear D. In germline, CDR1 is SNHLY, CDR2 FYNNEI. V was clipped by 3 bases and J by 2 bases, with 5 bases between them. The CDR3 contains 12 residues. CDR3 sequence: CASSETTYEQYF. In nucleotides, the CDR3 is TGTGCCAGCAGTGAGACAACCTACGAGCAGTACTTC. The complete variable domain, with remaining parts taken from reference TRBV2 and TRBJ2-7, reads EPEVTQTPSHQVTQMGQEVILRCVPISNHLYFYWYRQILGQKVEFLVSFYNNEISEKSEIFDDQFSVERPDGSNFTLKIRSTKLEDSAMYFCASSETTYEQYFGPGTRLTVT.

This clonotype showed up just a few times. The V gene is TRBV20-1, the J gene TRBJ2-7, with 8 nucleotides matching TRBD1. The CDR3 runs 14 residues. The V and J ends lost 3 bases and 2 bases, in that order; junction bases with no gene match: 6. In germline, CDR1 is DFQATT, CDR2 SNEGSKA (reference sequence). The CDR3 region is CSARGGQGPYEQYF. Written as DNA, the CDR3 is TGCAGTGCTAGGGGCGGACAGGGTCCCTACGAGCAGTACTTC.

This clonotype was seen at least ten times. This chain links TRBV19 with TRBJ2-1, with TRBD2 matching over 7 bases. The CDR3 totals 15 residues. CDR1 is LNHDA, CDR2 SQIVND, per germline (reference sequence). The V gene end was trimmed by 1 base and the J gene end by 6 bases; junction bases not matched to a gene: 6. The CDR3 DNA sequence: TGTGCCAGTAGTATAGGTGGGGGGGTCGGCAATGAGCAGTTCTTC. Protein: CASSIGGGVGNEQFF.

This clonotype showed up just a few times. CDR3 sequence: CASSNPTGSSYEQYF. The DNA of the CDR3 is TGTGCCAGCAGCAACCCGACAGGGAGCTCCTACGAGCAGTACTTC. V gene TRBV9 combines with J gene TRBJ2-7; 7 bases match TRBD1. V lost 4 bases and J lost 0; bases outside the gene matches: 7. The CDR3 runs to 15 residues. Germline CDR1 is SGDLS and CDR2 is YYNGEE.

This clonotype appeared once. The rearrangement joins TRBV7-9 to TRBJ2-7; 13 bases align to TRBD2. V lost 7 bases and J lost 7; bases outside the gene matches: 10. CDR1 SEHNR and CDR2 FQNEAQ come from the germline V gene (reference sequence). CDR3 length: 15 residues. The CDR3 loop is CASTTGLAGVGEQYF. The CDR3, as DNA: TGTGCCAGCACAACCGGACTAGCGGGAGTCGGTGAGCAGTACTTC.

The table lists this clonotype with a few counts. This sequence joins TRBV6-2 or TRBV6-3 and TRBJ2-5; 9 positions match TRBD1. CDR1 and CDR2 from the germline V gene are MNHEY and SVGEGT. This CDR3 is built from 15 residues. J lost 4 bases, V lost 5 bases, and 8 bases had no gene match. Here the CDR3 DNA reads TGTGCCAGCAGTGCGGGACAGGGAGATTCAGAGACCCAGTACTTC. Translation: CASSAGQGDSETQYF.

This chain uses TRBV24-1 with TRBJ1-2, with TRBD1 identical over 7 bases. V gave up 1 base and J gave up 7 bases; unmatched junction bases: 8. Germline V lookup: CDR1 KGHDR, CDR2 SFDVKD. This CDR3 is 15 amino acids long. The CDR3 coding sequence is TGTGCCACCAGTGATTTCCCTGACAGGGATGGTGGCTACACCTTC. Protein sequence: CATSDFPDRDGGYTF.

V usage is TRBV11-3 and J usage is TRBJ1-1; no firm D call. The length of the CDR3 is 12 residues. The germline CDR1 and CDR2 sequences are SGHNT and YENEEA. V was cut by 0 bases and J by 7 bases, with 6 bases left in between. DNA for the CDR3: TGTGCCAGCAGCTTAGATCAAGTTGAAGCTTTCTTT. The encoded protein is CASSLDQVEAFF.

This clonotype was seen only a few times. The rearrangement uses TRBV9 and TRBJ2-3, with TRBD1 matching over 9 bases. The CDR3 totals 15 residues. CDR1 and CDR2 from the germline V gene are SGDLS and YYNGEE. With 3 bases clipped from V and 3 bases from J, the junction kept 5 bases outside the gene matches. The CDR3 sequence is CASSAGQGWTDTQYF. CDR3 bases: TGTGCCAGCAGCGCCGGACAGGGGTGGACAGATACGCAGTATTTT.

This chain joins TRBV7-3 and TRBJ2-1, with a tentative D call TRBD1 (6 bases). The CDR3 spans 16 residues. The V end was cut by 5 bases, the J end by 7 bases, with 21 bases between. CDR1 is SGHTA and CDR2 is FQGTGA in the germline V gene. Here the CDR3 DNA reads TGTGCCAGCAGCCTACAACCCGACAGGATTCGAAATGAGCAGTTCTTC. Amino acids: CASSLQPDRIRNEQFF. Full variable domain (remainder filled in from reference TRBV7-3 and TRBJ2-1): GAGVSQTPSNKVTEKGKYVELRCDPISGHTALYWYRQSLGQGPEFLIYFQGTGAADDSGLPNDRFFAVRPEGSVSTLKIQRTERGDSAVYLCASSLQPDRIRNEQFFGPGTRLTVL.

The chain carries TRBV24-1 and TRBJ2-2; 7 bases are shared with TRBD2. V shed 2 bases and J 0 bases; nucleotides not matched to a gene: 5. CDR1 KGHDR and CDR2 SFDVKD come from the germline V gene. The CDR3 is made up of 17 amino acids. The CDR3 here is CATSDWDYFANTGELFF. The CDR3 DNA sequence: TGTGCCACCAGTGATTGGGACTACTTCGCGAACACCGGGGAGCTGTTTTTT.